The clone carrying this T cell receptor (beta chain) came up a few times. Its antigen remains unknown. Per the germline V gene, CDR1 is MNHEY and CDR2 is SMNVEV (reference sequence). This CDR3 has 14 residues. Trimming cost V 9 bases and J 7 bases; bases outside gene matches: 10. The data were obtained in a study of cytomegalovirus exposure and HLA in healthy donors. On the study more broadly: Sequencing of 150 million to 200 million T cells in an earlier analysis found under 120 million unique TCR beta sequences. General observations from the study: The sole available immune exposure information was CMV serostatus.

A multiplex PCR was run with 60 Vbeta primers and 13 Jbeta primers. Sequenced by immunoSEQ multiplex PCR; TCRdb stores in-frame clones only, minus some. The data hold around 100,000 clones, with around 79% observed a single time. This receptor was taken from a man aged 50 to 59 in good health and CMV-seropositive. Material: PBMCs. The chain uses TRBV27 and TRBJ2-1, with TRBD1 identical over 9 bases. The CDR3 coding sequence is TGTGCCAGTAGCACGGGGACAGGGCTTAATGAGCAGTTCTTC. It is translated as CASSTGTGLNEQFF.